A single sample is the source of the 25 T cell receptor beta chains below, sequenced in a study of blood T cell repertoires in COVID-19. Clones were sequenced by immunoSEQ multiplex PCR, and TCRdb holds only the in-frame ones, with some missing. The table records hundreds of thousands of clones, about 85% of them present only once. The material sequenced was peripheral blood. The receptors here all came from a woman between 18 and 29 years old with acute or convalescent COVID-19.

The chain has TRBV28 and TRBJ1-1; D perhaps matches TRBD1 (5 bases). CDR3 length: 13 amino acids. The germline V gene has CDR1 MDHEN and CDR2 SYDVKM. For the CDR3, the DNA is TGTGCAACCAGAGGGTGGGGGGGCACTGAAGCTTTCTTT. Translated, it gives CATRGWGGTEAFF.

In this sample, this clone turned up a few times. This chain joins TRBV6-5 and TRBJ2-3; the match to TRBD1 covers 9 bases. The CDR3 has 15 amino acids. With V trimmed by 6 bases and J by 6 bases, 10 bases remained unmatched. Per germline, CDR1 MNHEY and CDR2 SVGAGI. The CDR3 DNA follows: TGTGCCAGCAGACCATGGGACAGGGAATATGATACGCAGTATTTT. The encoded protein is CASRPWDREYDTQYF.

The V and J genes are TRBV6-1 and TRBJ2-1; TRBD2 aligns across 9 bases. The junction had 9 bases not matched to a gene; V was cut back by 6 bases and J by 6 bases. The CDR3 runs 15 residues. Germline V CDR1 and CDR2: MNHNS, SASEGT. The CDR3 sequence: CASSSSSGASNEQFF. DNA for the CDR3: TGTGCCAGCAGCTCGTCTAGCGGGGCGAGCAATGAGCAGTTCTTC.

The J gene is TRBJ1-1, the V gene TRBV6-5; 8 bases are a match to TRBD1. V lost 6 bases to trimming and J lost 3 bases; unmatched junction nucleotides: 9. Looked up from germline, CDR1 is MNHEY and CDR2 is SVGAGI. The CDR3 contains 15 residues. The CDR3 sequence is CASRTPDRGDTEAFF. For the CDR3, the DNA is TGTGCCAGCAGAACCCCTGACAGGGGTGACACTGAAGCTTTCTTT.

This clone was detected only a few times. The gene calls are TRBV19 and TRBJ1-2; 8 nucleotides match TRBD1. Germline V lookup: CDR1 LNHDA, CDR2 SQIVND (reference sequence). V lost 6 bases and J lost 2; bases outside the gene matches: 5. The CDR3 runs 14 residues. CDR3 DNA: TGTGCCAGTAGCCGACAGGGGAGGAACTATGGCTACACCTTC. It is translated as CASSRQGRNYGYTF. Filled out from reference TRBV19 and TRBJ1-2, the complete variable domain reads DGGITQSPKYLFRKEGQNVTLSCEQNLNHDAMYWYRQDPGQGLRLIYYSQIVNDFQKGDIAEGYSVSREKKESFPLTVTSAQKNPTAFYLCASSRQGRNYGYTFGSGTRLTVV.

This chain links TRBV6-2 or TRBV6-3 with TRBJ2-6; weak D call: TRBD1 (6 bases). Trimming removed 6 bases at V and 1 base at J, with 13 bases between. The CDR3 length is 16 residues. Germline CDR1 reads MNHEY; CDR2 reads SVGEGT. The CDR3: CASSRGHPSGANVLTF. CDR3 coding DNA: TGTGCCAGCAGCCGGGGACACCCGTCTGGGGCCAACGTCCTGACTTTC.

The chain carries TRBV18 and TRBJ1-1; perhaps TRBD1 as D (5 bases). Trimming removed 3 bases at V and 0 bases at J, with 8 bases between. CDR1 KGHSH and CDR2 LQKENI come from the germline V gene. The CDR3 spans 14 residues. The chain's CDR3 is CASSPPRVNTEAFF. In DNA form, the CDR3 reads TGTGCCAGCTCACCGCCCAGGGTGAACACTGAAGCTTTCTTT.

Points on this clone: The germline gene is not matched at one end of the junction; a read error may be the cause. The chain employs TRBV28 and TRBJ2-1; 7 nucleotides align to TRBD1. This CDR3 is 18 amino acids long. The germline gives CDR1 MDHEN, CDR2 SYDVKM. CDR3 residues: CASSIPPTTRGSYNELFF. Written as DNA, the CDR3 is TGTGCCAGCAGCATTCCACCGACGACCAGGGGGAGCTACAATGAGCTGTTCTTC.

This clone turned up a few times. Written as DNA, the CDR3 is TGTGCCAGCAGCCAAAGCGGGAGCTCCTACAATGAGCAGTTCTTC. The encoded protein is CASSQSGSSYNEQFF. The genes are TRBV7-3 and TRBJ2-1; TRBD2 aligns across 8 bases. Trimming cost V 5 bases and J 0 bases; bases outside gene matches: 3. The CDR3 covers 15 residues. Germline CDR1 and CDR2: SGHTA and FQGTGA.

The gene calls are TRBV6-1 and TRBJ1-2; 11 bases map to TRBD1. V shed 0 bases, J shed 4 bases, and the junction held 4 bases outside the gene matches. Germline CDR1 MNHNS, CDR2 SASEGT. CDR3 length: 16 amino acids. CDR3 sequence (DNA): TGTGCCAGCAGTGAAGCTGGGACAGGGGGGGGCTATGGCTACACCTTC. Its protein product is CASSEAGTGGGYGYTF.

V and J are TRBV2 and TRBJ1-1; TRBD1 matches 7 bases. The CDR3 is 12 amino acids. The germline CDR1 and CDR2 sequences are SNHLY and FYNNEI. V shed 6 bases and J 7 bases; nucleotides not matched to a gene: 5. Written as DNA, the CDR3 is TGTGCCAGCAGAGACAGGGCGGGTGAAGCTTTCTTT. Translating it yields CASRDRAGEAFF. The full variable domain, its missing parts supplied by reference TRBV2 and TRBJ1-1, is EPEVTQTPSHQVTQMGQEVILRCVPISNHLYFYWYRQILGQKVEFLVSFYNNEISEKSEIFDDQFSVERPDGSNFTLKIRSTKLEDSAMYFCASRDRAGEAFFGQGTRLTVV.

V usage is TRBV5-1 and J usage is TRBJ2-7; D possibly corresponds to TRBD1 (6 bases). In germline, CDR1 is SGHRS, CDR2 YFSETQ. V was cut by 0 bases and J by 5 bases, with 12 bases left in between. CDR3 size: 14 residues. CDR3 bases: TGCGCCAGCAGCTTGGCCACAGGGAACGACGAGCAGTACTTC. Its protein is CASSLATGNDEQYF.

CDR3 amino acids: CASSSWENNEQFF. DNA for the CDR3: TGTGCCAGCAGCTCCTGGGAGAACAATGAGCAGTTCTTC. This chain uses TRBV7-9 with TRBJ2-1, with D possibly TRBD2 on 5 matching bases. V lost 4 bases, J lost 5 bases, and 9 bases lay in between. The CDR3 runs 13 residues. Germline CDR1 reads SEHNR; CDR2 reads FQNEAQ (reference sequence).

The chain couples TRBV24-1 to TRBJ2-5; 10 nucleotides agree with TRBD2. The CDR3 consists of 16 residues. Trimming at V came to 6 bases and at J to 2 bases, leaving 8 bases not matched to a gene. The germline V gene has CDR1 KGHDR and CDR2 SFDVKD. This CDR3 is CATSKKGTSDQETQYF. DNA for the CDR3: TGTGCCACCAGTAAAAAAGGGACTAGCGATCAAGAGACCCAGTACTTC.

V gene TRBV29-1 combines with J gene TRBJ2-2, with D tentatively TRBD1 (6 bases). The CDR3 is 15 residues long. CDR1 is SQVTM, CDR2 ANQGSEA, per germline. V lost 5 bases to trimming and J lost 3 bases, with 16 bases between them. In nucleotides, the CDR3 is TGCAGCGTTTCAGGCGGGTGGGGGCACACCGGGGAGCTGTTTTTT. Amino acid sequence: CSVSGGWGHTGELFF.

This chain joins TRBV9 and TRBJ2-7, with D perhaps matching TRBD2 (8 bases). Germline values: CDR1 SGDLS, CDR2 YYNGEE. Trimming cost V 4 bases and J 0 bases, with 17 bases left between them. This CDR3 contains 16 residues. The CDR3 coding sequence is TGTGCCAGCAGCTTTCGGGAGGGGGCCGTCTCCTACGAGCAGTACTTC. Its translation is CASSFREGAVSYEQYF. The whole variable domain, filled in from reference TRBV9 and TRBJ2-7, reads DSGVTQTPKHLITATGQRVTLRCSPRSGDLSVYWYQQSLDQGLQFLIQYYNGEERAKGNILERFSAQQFPDLHSELNLSSLELGDSALYFCASSFREGAVSYEQYFGPGTRLTVT.

The rearrangement joins TRBV2 to TRBJ1-4; D is possibly TRBD1 (5 bases). V was cut by 7 bases and J by 7 bases, with 13 bases left in between. The V gene's germline CDR1 is SNHLY and CDR2 FYNNEI. This CDR3 region has 13 residues. The DNA for the CDR3 is TGTGCCAGCAAAAGGGGTGTCGGTGAAAAACTGTTTTTT. It translates to CASKRGVGEKLFF.

The chain joins TRBV6-1 to TRBJ2-7; D uncertain. CDR3 length equals 11 residues. Germline lookup yields CDR1 MNHNS and CDR2 SASEGT. Trimming stripped 2 bases from V and 6 bases from J, with 5 bases between. This CDR3 reads CASSESSEQYF. CDR3 in DNA: TGTGCCAGCAGTGAATCGAGCGAGCAGTACTTC.

The chain couples TRBV24-1 to TRBJ2-1, with TRBD1 matching 8 bases. CDR3 length equals 15 residues. V trimming: 10 bases; J trimming: 7 bases; junction bases outside the gene matches: 14. CDR1 is KGHDR, CDR2 SFDVKD, per germline. The CDR3 sequence: CATSLSGGGSNEQFF. The DNA for the CDR3 is TGTGCCACATCGCTATCAGGGGGCGGTTCGAATGAGCAGTTCTTC.

The chain carries TRBV18 and TRBJ1-2; D is possibly TRBD1 (6 bases). The CDR3 spans 15 residues. Between the trimmed V and J ends, which lost 1 base and 3 bases, there was a span of 12 bases. Germline CDR1 is KGHSH and CDR2 is LQKENI. The CDR3 DNA is TGTGCCAGCTCACCACGCGGGGGGCTAGACTATGGCTACACCTTC. Protein sequence: CASSPRGGLDYGYTF.

This chain uses TRBV3-1 (or the pseudogene TRBV3-2) with TRBJ1-6, with unresolved D. The germline V and J ends were trimmed by 4 bases and 1 base, with 11 bases remaining between them. Germline-derived CDR1 and CDR2 are LGHDT and YNNKEL (reference sequence). The CDR3 has 16 amino acids. The CDR3 protein is CASSPRGGSYNSPLHF. As DNA, the CDR3 is TGTGCCAGCAGCCCTCGGGGAGGTTCCTATAATTCACCCCTCCACTTT.

This clone was detected once. This chain connects TRBV5-1 to TRBJ2-3; D gene uncertain. Germline CDR1 is SGHRS and CDR2 is YFSETQ. The CDR3 covers 11 residues. The V end was cut by 3 bases, the J end by 4 bases, with 3 bases between. CDR3 loop: CASSSSDTQYF. In DNA form, the CDR3 reads TGCGCCAGCAGCTCTTCAGATACGCAGTATTTT.

The chain uses TRBV19 and TRBJ2-2; TRBD2 might be the D (7 bases). The CDR3 consists of 15 residues. CDR1 and CDR2 from the germline V gene are LNHDA and SQIVND (reference sequence). Trimming cost V 6 bases and J 6 bases, with 17 bases left between them. The CDR3: CASRLQAGAPGELFF. DNA for the CDR3: TGTGCCAGTAGACTTCAGGCGGGGGCCCCCGGGGAGCTGTTTTTT.

V gene TRBV7-9 combines with J gene TRBJ1-2; D ambiguous. CDR1 is SEHNR and CDR2 is FQNEAQ in the germline V gene (reference sequence). The CDR3 runs 13 residues. V shed 3 bases and J shed 5 bases, with 10 bases lying between them. The CDR3 spells CASSLSRLYGYTF. The CDR3 nucleotides read TGTGCCAGCAGCTTGTCCAGGTTGTATGGCTACACCTTC.

This chain connects TRBV18 to TRBJ1-1, with D perhaps TRBD1 (6 bases). Germline V gene sequence: CDR1 KGHSH, CDR2 LQKENI. Trimming left V 3 bases short and J 2 bases short, with 10 bases between. The CDR3 loop spans 14 amino acids. CDR3 protein: CASSPSGGNTEAFF. For the CDR3, the DNA is TGTGCCAGCTCACCCTCGGGGGGCAACACTGAAGCTTTCTTT.